Following are 7 T cell receptor beta chains from one sample sequenced in a study of blood T cell repertoires in COVID-19. The table came from immunoSEQ multiplex PCR; TCRdb's copy has only in-frame clones and leaves some out. The sample has 400,000 to 500,000 clones, more than 80% seen once; the top ten hold over 1.3%. The sample taken for sequencing was peripheral blood. These receptors were taken from a woman younger than 45 with active or convalescent COVID-19.

The V call is TRBV5-1, the J call TRBJ1-2; the match to TRBD1 covers 7 bases. CDR3 length: 19 amino acids. V lost 3 bases and J lost 0; bases outside the gene matches: 17. Germline-derived CDR1 and CDR2 are SGHRS and YFSETQ. This CDR3 reads CASSSDPTGVGDANYGYTF. CDR3 DNA: TGCGCCAGCAGCTCGGATCCAACAGGGGTAGGGGACGCTAACTATGGCTACACCTTC. Complete variable domain (other parts from reference TRBV5-1 and TRBJ1-2): KAGVTQTPRYLIKTRGQQVTLSCSPISGHRSVSWYQQTPGQGLQFLFEYFSETQRNKGNFPGRFSGRQFSNSRSEMNVSTLELGDSALYLCASSSDPTGVGDANYGYTFGSGTRLTVV.

The chain combines TRBV5-4 with TRBJ1-4; D is undetermined. Germline CDR1 SGHNT, CDR2 YYREEE (reference sequence). The CDR3 consists of 16 residues. V was clipped by 0 bases and J by 4 bases, with 13 bases between them. Here the CDR3 reads CASSLGGGAGNEKLFF. The CDR3, as DNA: TGTGCCAGCAGCTTGGGGGGAGGAGCGGGTAATGAAAAACTGTTTTTT.

This clone came up a few times. The rearrangement joins TRBV6-4 to TRBJ1-2, with 10 bases that match TRBD1. CDR3 length: 16 amino acids. Germline V lookup: CDR1 MRHNA, CDR2 SNTAGT. J lost 4 bases, V lost 5 bases, and 10 bases had no gene match. The CDR3 nucleotides read TGTGCCAGCAGTCCCCTCGACAGGGGGCCGAGCTATGGCTACACCTTC. This encodes CASSPLDRGPSYGYTF.

V and J are TRBV10-3 and TRBJ1-2; 9 bases are shared with TRBD1. The trim removed 10 bases at V and 4 bases at J, leaving 10 bases unmatched. Per germline, CDR1 ENHRY and CDR2 SYGVKD. The CDR3 spans 14 residues. The DNA of the CDR3 is TGTGCCACCGAAGCGGGACAGGGCGGCTATGGCTACACCTTC. Translation: CATEAGQGGYGYTF.

The V and J genes are TRBV7-8 and TRBJ1-3; D is unresolved. This CDR3 contains 13 residues. Trimming cost V 7 bases and J 2 bases, with 9 bases left between them. CDR1 is SGHVS, CDR2 FQNEAQ, per germline. DNA of the CDR3: TGTGCCAGCAATTGGGCCCCTGGAAACACCATATATTTT. This translates into CASNWAPGNTIYF.

The J gene is TRBJ2-2, the V gene TRBV7-6, with 7 positions matching TRBD1. The CDR3 loop spans 15 amino acids. V lost 5 bases, J lost 7 bases, and 10 bases stayed unmatched. Germline CDR1 and CDR2: SGHVS and FNYEAQ. CDR3 in DNA: TGTGCCAGCAGCACCCGGACAGGAAAGGACGGGGAGCTGTTTTTT. Its protein is CASSTRTGKDGELFF.

The rearrangement links TRBV19 to TRBJ1-1; weak D call: TRBD1 (6 bases). Germline CDR1 is LNHDA and CDR2 is SQIVND (reference sequence). V was clipped by 4 bases and J by 5 bases, with 11 bases between them. The CDR3 is 13 residues long. The CDR3 DNA reads TGTGCCAGTAGTACAGGGGCTAGGACTGAAGCTTTCTTT. The encoded protein is CASSTGARTEAFF.